This T cell receptor beta chain is from a study of monozygotic twins with inflammatory bowel disease. Study-wide findings and caveats: Among the T cells, different subtypes could not be distinguished.

Note on this clonotype: The antigen is not known.

TCRdb derives one entry per CDR3 protein from the 5' RACE reads, leaving out DNA. Recorded for this sample: just under 45,000 distinct CDR3 sequences. This CDR3 comprises 13 residues. Germline lookup yields CDR1 LGHNA and CDR2 YSLEER. Sample: blood. The sequence came from a human donor with ulcerative colitis or Crohn's disease, or a healthy co-twin of an affected twin (not recorded which). The gene calls are TRBV4-3 and TRBJ2-4; TCRdb's assignment of TRBD1 cannot be checked, as there is no DNA. Here the CDR3 reads CASSPEPQGIQYF.